Sequencing of this T cell receptor (beta chain) was carried out in a study of blood T cell repertoires in COVID-19. The method was immunoSEQ multiplex PCR; TCRdb's version includes in-frame clones alone and lacks a portion of them. The top ten hold roughly 1% of the sample, which has 320,000 or so clones, roughly nine tenths seen once. Germline V gene lookup returns CDR1 MNHEY and CDR2 SMNVEV (reference sequence). V was shortened by 7 bases and J by 2 bases, with 10 bases between the two germline ends. The CDR3 spans 13 residues. The clonotype was recovered from a woman under 40 who had recovered from COVID-19. The sequenced sample consisted of PBMCs or T cells enriched from blood (not recorded which). The chain couples TRBV27 to TRBJ2-3; D is ambiguous. The CDR3 here is CASKTPNTDTQYF. As DNA, the CDR3 is TGTGCCAGCAAAACTCCTAACACAGATACGCAGTATTTT.